Below are 31 T cell receptor beta chains sequenced from a single sample in a study of control samples from healthy donors and cancer patients (TCRdb year 2020). To prepare the library, the immunoSEQ multiplex PCR assay was applied. Here the immuneACCESS table is served through TCRdb, limited to in-frame sequences with V and J called. Missing clones are a known gap in these copies; in checked studies unresolved V genes cover under half, and the rest lacks a known reason. Present in this sample are 25,000 to 35,000 clones, roughly 91% of which were seen just once. The top ten clonotypes cover approximately 12% of the sample. Sequencing was carried out using PBMCs. The receptors come from a man aged 45-60 years with lung cancer.

The CDR3, as DNA: TGTGCCAGCAGCCAAGCCGTCCTGGGACAGGGTGGCTTAGGTAATTCACCCCTCCACTTT. Translating gives CASSQAVLGQGGLGNSPLHF. This chain connects TRBV3-1 (or the pseudogene TRBV3-2) to TRBJ1-6; 9 nucleotides match TRBD1. The trim removed 1 base at V and 6 bases at J, leaving 16 bases unmatched. Germline assignment: CDR1 LGHDT and CDR2 YNNKEL (reference sequence). CDR3 length equals 20 residues.

The V and J genes are TRBV29-1 and TRBJ2-6; D perhaps matches TRBD2 (5 bases). The V gene lost 6 bases and the J gene lost 0 bases, with 15 bases spanning the gap. This CDR3 contains 16 residues. The germline V gene encodes CDR1 SQVTM and CDR2 ANQGSEA. This CDR3 is CSVHPGTSSGANVLTF. DNA for the CDR3: TGCAGCGTGCACCCGGGAACTAGCTCTGGGGCCAACGTCCTGACTTTC.

This clone was counted once. The chain has TRBV19 and TRBJ1-2; a possible D gene is TRBD1 (5 bases). The CDR3 consists of 16 residues. Per germline, CDR1 LNHDA and CDR2 SQIVND (reference sequence). V gave up 4 bases and J gave up 4 bases, with 19 bases separating them. CDR3 region: CASSRQRQLNTYGYTF. The CDR3 coding sequence is TGTGCCAGTAGTAGACAGCGCCAATTAAACACCTATGGCTACACCTTC.

The CDR3 region is CAGRDGGRSGNTIYF. The CDR3, as DNA: TGTGCCGGCCGTGACGGGGGACGCTCTGGAAACACCATATATTTT. The chain employs TRBV7-8 and TRBJ1-3; D might be TRBD1 (5 bases). CDR3 length: 15 amino acids. The ends were cut back, 11 bases at V and 0 bases at J, with 17 bases in the middle. The germline CDR1 and CDR2 sequences are SGHVS and FQNEAQ.

J is TRBJ1-4 and V is TRBV30, with 8 nucleotides matching TRBD1. V dropped 5 bases and J dropped 5; count of bases not matched to a gene: 7. Germline lookup yields CDR1 GTSNPN and CDR2 SVGIG (reference sequence). This CDR3 spans 14 amino acids. CDR3 in DNA: TGTGCCTGGGGGTCCGGGACAGGAAATGAAAAACTGTTTTTT. It codes for CAWGSGTGNEKLFF.

The chain employs TRBV19 and TRBJ1-3; D gene unclear. Deletions cut 5 bases from V and 0 bases from J, with 14 bases between. Germline loops: CDR1 LNHDA, CDR2 SQIVND (reference sequence). The CDR3 consists of 16 residues. The CDR3 sequence is CASSPWTVSSGNTIYF. Written as DNA, the CDR3 is TGTGCCAGTAGTCCCTGGACCGTTAGCTCTGGAAACACCATATATTTT.

Comments on this clone: The same CDR3 can be traced to other DNA sequences in this sample. The V gene is TRBV11-3, the J gene TRBJ2-5; D not resolved. The V gene's germline CDR1 is SGHNT and CDR2 YENEEA. This CDR3 has 13 residues. V was shortened by 11 bases and J by 5 bases, with 18 bases between the two germline ends. CDR3 region: CASSRSEGETQYF. CDR3 DNA sequence: TGTGCCTCCTCCCGCTCGGAAGGCGAGACCCAGTACTTC.

The V and J genes are TRBV7-9 and TRBJ1-5; the match to TRBD1 covers 7 bases. The V gene's germline CDR1 is SEHNR and CDR2 FQNEAQ (reference sequence). J lost 3 bases, V lost 5 bases, and 4 bases had no gene match. The CDR3 length is 14 residues. CDR3 region: CASSAGTDNQPQHF. The CDR3 DNA reads TGTGCCAGCAGCGCCGGGACAGACAATCAGCCCCAGCATTTT.

The V call is TRBV5-4, the J call TRBJ1-1; D gene unclear. The CDR3 has 13 residues. V shed 2 bases and J shed 1 base, with 6 bases lying between them. Germline loops: CDR1 SGHNT, CDR2 YYREEE (reference sequence). Here the CDR3 reads CASSLGRNTEAFF. The CDR3 coding sequence is TGTGCCAGCAGCTTAGGACGGAACACTGAAGCTTTCTTT. The full variable domain, rest sourced from reference TRBV5-4 and TRBJ1-1, is ETGVTQSPTHLIKTRGQQVTLRCSSQSGHNTVSWYQQALGQGPQFIFQYYREEENGRGNFPPRFSGLQFPNYSSELNVNALELDDSALYLCASSLGRNTEAFFGQGTRLTVV.

This clone was counted once. The genes are TRBV2 and TRBJ1-1; TRBD1 aligns across 7 bases. From germline, CDR1 is SNHLY and CDR2 FYNNEI. CDR3 size: 15 residues. Unmatched junction bases numbered 8, after V lost 6 bases and J lost 1 base. The CDR3 sequence: CASRGDRAANTEAFF. The CDR3 nucleotides read TGTGCCAGCAGGGGAGACAGGGCCGCGAACACTGAAGCTTTCTTT.

This chain joins TRBV9 and TRBJ2-7, with D possibly being TRBD1 (6 bases). Germline V gene lookup returns CDR1 SGDLS and CDR2 YYNGEE. The CDR3 is made up of 15 amino acids. V lost 1 base and J lost 6, with 17 bases in between. For the CDR3, the DNA is TGTGCCAGCAGCGTAACAAACGACAGGTTGGCCGAGCAGTACTTC. It codes for CASSVTNDRLAEQYF.

V and J are TRBV24-1 and TRBJ2-2; D is ambiguous. The CDR3 length is 15 residues. Trimming stripped 0 bases from V and 5 bases from J, with 9 bases between. Germline values: CDR1 KGHDR, CDR2 SFDVKD. CDR3 in amino acids: CATSDLHSLTGELFF. CDR3 DNA: TGTGCCACCAGTGATTTGCATAGCCTTACCGGGGAGCTGTTTTTT.

This chain links TRBV6-1 with TRBJ1-3; D gene ambiguous. Between the trimmed V and J ends, which lost 3 bases and 2 bases, there was a span of 17 bases. CDR1 is MNHNS and CDR2 is SASEGT in the germline V gene. The CDR3 is made up of 17 amino acids. CDR3: CASSEGGTRGTGNTIYF. As DNA, the CDR3 is TGTGCCAGCAGTGAGGGTGGCACACGAGGGACTGGAAACACCATATATTTT.

The chain is built from TRBV4-1 and TRBJ2-5; 14 positions agree with TRBD2. Germline V lookup: CDR1 MGHRA, CDR2 YSYEKL. After removal of 1 base from V and 1 base from J, the junction contained 14 bases not matched to a gene. CDR3 length: 21 residues. The CDR3 here is CASSQGAGRLAGGHFQETQYF. The CDR3 DNA sequence: TGCGCCAGCAGCCAAGGGGCAGGGCGACTAGCGGGGGGGCACTTCCAAGAGACCCAGTACTTC.

This rearrangement joins TRBV28 to TRBJ1-5; D is possibly TRBD1 (6 bases). From germline, CDR1 is MDHEN and CDR2 SYDVKM. Trimming pared 6 bases from V and 5 bases from J, leaving 8 bases between. CDR3 size: 12 residues. This chain's CDR3 is CASRQGDQPQHF. CDR3 bases: TGTGCCAGCAGACAGGGAGATCAGCCCCAGCATTTT.

This chain links TRBV7-9 with TRBJ2-5; 10 positions agree with TRBD1. V trimming: 6 bases; J trimming: 5 bases; junction bases outside the gene matches: 6. There are 14 residues in the CDR3. Germline lookup yields CDR1 SEHNR and CDR2 FQNEAQ (reference sequence). The CDR3 loop reads CASRGQGIVETQYF. CDR3 bases: TGTGCCAGCAGGGGACAGGGGATAGTGGAGACCCAGTACTTC.

The chain recombines TRBV29-1 with TRBJ2-7; the D gene is possibly TRBD1 (7 bases). V was pared by 7 bases and J by 7 bases, with 17 bases between. Looked up from germline, CDR1 is SQVTM and CDR2 is ANQGSEA. The CDR3 totals 12 residues. The CDR3 nucleotides read TGCAGCGCCGAAGGAGGGGGCAGTGAGCAGTACTTC. This encodes CSAEGGGSEQYF.

The genes are TRBV27 and TRBJ1-1; weak D call: TRBD1 (5 bases). Looked up from germline, CDR1 is MNHEY and CDR2 is SMNVEV (reference sequence). V gave up 3 bases and J gave up 3 bases, with 11 bases separating them. This CDR3 has 14 residues. CDR3 amino acids: CASSLGGADTEAFF. DNA of the CDR3: TGTGCCAGCAGTTTGGGAGGGGCAGACACTGAAGCTTTCTTT.

This clone was found a few times. This chain links TRBV7-3 with TRBJ2-7; D is possibly TRBD1 (6 bases). Looked up from germline, CDR1 is SGHTA and CDR2 is FQGTGA. Trimming left V 5 bases short and J 0 bases short, with 11 bases between. The CDR3 has 14 amino acids. The CDR3 sequence is CASSPGTFSYEQYF. The CDR3 DNA follows: TGTGCCAGCAGCCCCGGGACATTCTCCTACGAGCAGTACTTC.

J is TRBJ2-2 and V is TRBV19; maybe TRBD2 (5 bases). The germline V gene encodes CDR1 LNHDA and CDR2 SQIVND (reference sequence). The CDR3 runs to 16 residues. The V and J ends lost 6 bases and 0 bases respectively, with 14 bases between them. CDR3: CASSPYRTANTGELFF. The CDR3 DNA is TGTGCCAGTAGCCCATACCGGACTGCGAACACCGGGGAGCTGTTTTTT.

The rearrangement joins TRBV2 to TRBJ2-1, with TRBD1 identical over 9 bases. CDR1 and CDR2 (germline): SNHLY, FYNNEI. J gave up 5 bases and V 7 bases, and 12 bases lay outside the gene matches. The CDR3 has 16 amino acids. CDR3: CASIPGGTGIDNEQFF. The CDR3 region has the DNA TGTGCCAGCATCCCAGGGGGGACAGGGATCGACAATGAGCAGTTCTTC.

This rearrangement joins TRBV2 to TRBJ1-5; D is ambiguous. The germline V and J ends were trimmed by 6 bases and 5 bases, with 17 bases remaining between them. The CDR3 runs to 15 residues. Germline V gene sequence: CDR1 SNHLY, CDR2 FYNNEI. The CDR3 DNA is TGTGCCAGCAGGACGGAGCTATTGCGGGATCAGCCCCAGCATTTT. Translation: CASRTELLRDQPQHF. The whole variable domain, remainder taken from reference TRBV2 and TRBJ1-5, is EPEVTQTPSHQVTQMGQEVILRCVPISNHLYFYWYRQILGQKVEFLVSFYNNEISEKSEIFDDQFSVERPDGSNFTLKIRSTKLEDSAMYFCASRTELLRDQPQHFGDGTRLSIL.

The CDR3 nucleotides read TGCGCCAGCAGCTTGACGAGCGGGTCCTACAATGAGCAGTTCTTC. Translating gives CASSLTSGSYNEQFF. This chain joins TRBV5-1 and TRBJ2-1, with D perhaps TRBD2 (6 bases). Germline V gene data show CDR1 as SGHRS and CDR2 as YFSETQ. Trimming removed 1 base at V and 1 base at J, with 9 bases between. CDR3 size: 15 residues.

CDR3 DNA: TGCGCCAGCTCGGACGGTTGGGCGGACTATAATTCACCCCTCCACTTT. Translation gives CASSDGWADYNSPLHF. J is TRBJ1-6 and V is TRBV5-1; D gene unclear. The V end lost 7 bases, the J end lost 3 bases, and 17 bases lay between the germline ends. Germline lookup yields CDR1 SGHRS and CDR2 YFSETQ. This CDR3 comprises 16 residues.

The rearrangement links TRBV16 to TRBJ1-2; the D is unclear. Trimming shortened V by 0 bases and J by 2 bases, and 7 bases separated the two germline ends. CDR1 KGHSY and CDR2 FQNENV come from the germline V gene. This CDR3 has 14 residues. The DNA for the CDR3 is TGTGCCAGCAGCCAATCTCGGGGAAACTATGGCTACACCTTC. Protein sequence: CASSQSRGNYGYTF. The full variable domain, with the rest looked up from reference TRBV16 and TRBJ1-2, is GEEVAQTPKHLVRGEGQKAKLYCAPIKGHSYVFWYQQVLKNEFKFLISFQNENVFDETGMPKERFSAKCLPNSPCSLEIQATKLEDSAVYFCASSQSRGNYGYTFGSGTRLTVV.

The chain employs TRBV7-6 and TRBJ2-7, with 10 bases aligning to TRBD1. The CDR3 runs to 15 residues. CDR1 is SGHVS, CDR2 FNYEAQ, per germline. The V segment lost 0 bases and the J segment 5 bases; nucleotides outside the gene matches: 4. The CDR3 protein is CASSLAGTGVHEQYF. The CDR3 coding sequence is TGTGCCAGCAGCTTAGCGGGGACAGGGGTCCACGAGCAGTACTTC.

The chain joins TRBV18 to TRBJ1-2, with 9 positions matching TRBD1. The germline V gene encodes CDR1 KGHSH and CDR2 LQKENI. The CDR3 has 18 amino acids. V shed 3 bases and J 4 bases; nucleotides not matched to a gene: 15. This CDR3 reads CASSPTWASGTGTYGYTF. CDR3 sequence (DNA): TGTGCCAGCTCACCGACCTGGGCCTCCGGGACAGGGACCTATGGCTACACCTTC. The entire variable domain, with the rest obtained from reference TRBV18 and TRBJ1-2, is as follows: NAGVMQNPRHLVRRRGQEARLRCSPMKGHSHVYWYRQLPEEGLKFMVYLQKENIIDESGMPKERFSAEFPKEGPSILRIQQVVRGDSAAYFCASSPTWASGTGTYGYTFGSGTRLTVV.

V gene TRBV25-1 combines with J gene TRBJ2-3; TRBD1 matches at 12 bases. CDR1 and CDR2 from the germline V gene are MGHDK and SYGVNS. The CDR3 consists of 16 residues. Losses at the gene ends were 2 bases for V and 6 bases for J; bases not matched to a gene: 6. The CDR3 DNA reads as TGTGCCAGCAGTGAAGGATGGGACAGGGGGCGGGATACGCAGTATTTT. It specifies CASSEGWDRGRDTQYF.

The chain combines TRBV5-8 with TRBJ2-5; no firm D call. The germline V gene has CDR1 SGHTS and CDR2 YDEGEE. The CDR3 length is 13 residues. Between the trimmed V and J ends, which lost 0 bases and 2 bases, there was a span of 5 bases. CDR3 in amino acids: CASSLAVQETQYF. The CDR3 coding sequence is TGTGCCAGCAGCTTGGCTGTGCAAGAGACCCAGTACTTC.

CDR3 in DNA: TGTGCCAGCAGCTCAACCTTAGCGGGACAGGGGGCCAATGAGCAGTTCTTC. This encodes CASSSTLAGQGANEQFF. The J gene is TRBJ2-1, the V gene TRBV11-2; the match to TRBD1 covers 12 bases. This CDR3 is built from 17 residues. Per the germline V gene, CDR1 is SGHAT and CDR2 is FQNNGV. With 4 bases clipped from V and 6 bases from J, the junction kept 10 bases outside the gene matches.

On this clone: The junction departs from the called germline gene at one end, perhaps through a read error. CDR3 region: CASSSRTGGETQYF. The CDR3 DNA follows: TGTGCTAGCAGCTCCCGGACAGGGGGGGAAACCCAGTACTTC. The rearrangement uses TRBV7-7 and TRBJ2-5, with TRBD1 matching 10 bases. The CDR3 is 14 residues long. The germline V gene has CDR1 SSHAT and CDR2 FNYEAQ (reference sequence). The variable domain in full, with the rest retrieved from reference TRBV7-7 and TRBJ2-5, is GAGVSQSPRYKVTKRGQDVTLRCDPISSHATLYWYQQALGQGPEFLTYFNYEAQPDKSGLPSDRFSAERPEGSISTLTIQRTEQRDSAMYRCASSSRTGGETQYFGPGTRLLVL.